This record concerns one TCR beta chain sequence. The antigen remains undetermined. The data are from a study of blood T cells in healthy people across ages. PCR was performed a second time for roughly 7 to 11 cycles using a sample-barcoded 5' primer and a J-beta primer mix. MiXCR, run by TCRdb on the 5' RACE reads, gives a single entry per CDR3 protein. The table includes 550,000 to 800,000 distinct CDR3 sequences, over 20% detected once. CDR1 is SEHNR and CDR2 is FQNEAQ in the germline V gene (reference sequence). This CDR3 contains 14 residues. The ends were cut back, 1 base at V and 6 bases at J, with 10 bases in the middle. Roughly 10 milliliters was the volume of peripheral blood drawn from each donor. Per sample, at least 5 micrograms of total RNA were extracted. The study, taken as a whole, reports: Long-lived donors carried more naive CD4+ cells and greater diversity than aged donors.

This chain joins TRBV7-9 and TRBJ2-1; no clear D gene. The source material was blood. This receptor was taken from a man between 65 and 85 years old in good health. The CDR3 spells CASSLEVTGNEQFF. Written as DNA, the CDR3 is TGTGCCAGCAGCTTAGAGGTCACTGGCAATGAGCAGTTCTTC.